This T cell receptor (beta chain) was captured in a study of response to subunit inactivated influenza vaccine. TCRdb re-analysed the RT-PCR reads in MiXCR, keeping a single row per CDR3 protein. The sample shows more than 450,000 distinct CDR3 sequences, approximately 7.6% of them seen only once. General study points: Authors suggested few new T cells are recruited by each seasonal influenza vaccination.

Per the germline V gene, CDR1 is SGHTA and CDR2 is FQGNSA. The junction had 5 bases not matched to a gene; V was cut back by 5 bases and J by 4 bases. The CDR3 is made up of 15 amino acids. There are many counts of this clonotype. The target antigen is unknown. The sequenced sample was PBMCs from blood, obtained around 25 months after vaccination. The chain employs TRBV7-2 and TRBJ2-1, with 10 bases identical to TRBD1. This receptor was identified in a man between 50 and 69 years old who received an inactivated influenza vaccine. The CDR3 nucleotides read TGTGCCAGCAGCCCCGACAGGGGGCTATACAATGAGCAGTTCTTC. It specifies CASSPDRGLYNEQFF. Full variable domain (missing parts from reference TRBV7-2 and TRBJ2-1): GAGVSQSPSNKVTEKGKDVELRCDPISGHTALYWYRQSLGQGLEFLIYFQGNSAPDKSGLPSDRFSAERTGGSVSTLTIQRTQQEDSAVYLCASSPDRGLYNEQFFGPGTRLTVL.